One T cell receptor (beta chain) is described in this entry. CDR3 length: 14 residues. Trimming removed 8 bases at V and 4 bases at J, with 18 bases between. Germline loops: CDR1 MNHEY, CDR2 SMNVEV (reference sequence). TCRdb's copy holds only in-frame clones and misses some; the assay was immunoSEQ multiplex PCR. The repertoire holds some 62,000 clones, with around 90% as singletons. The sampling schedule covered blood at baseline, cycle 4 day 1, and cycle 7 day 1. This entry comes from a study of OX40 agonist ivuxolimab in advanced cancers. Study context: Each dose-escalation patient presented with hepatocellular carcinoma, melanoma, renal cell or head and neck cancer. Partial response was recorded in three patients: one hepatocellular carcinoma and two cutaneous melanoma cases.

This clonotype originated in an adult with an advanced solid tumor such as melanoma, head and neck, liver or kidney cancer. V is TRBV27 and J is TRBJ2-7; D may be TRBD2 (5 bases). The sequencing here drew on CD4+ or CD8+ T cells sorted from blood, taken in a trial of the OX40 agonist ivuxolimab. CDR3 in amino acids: CASSFGASSYEQYF. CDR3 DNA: TGTGCCAGCTCATTCGGAGCTAGCAGTTACGAGCAGTACTTC.